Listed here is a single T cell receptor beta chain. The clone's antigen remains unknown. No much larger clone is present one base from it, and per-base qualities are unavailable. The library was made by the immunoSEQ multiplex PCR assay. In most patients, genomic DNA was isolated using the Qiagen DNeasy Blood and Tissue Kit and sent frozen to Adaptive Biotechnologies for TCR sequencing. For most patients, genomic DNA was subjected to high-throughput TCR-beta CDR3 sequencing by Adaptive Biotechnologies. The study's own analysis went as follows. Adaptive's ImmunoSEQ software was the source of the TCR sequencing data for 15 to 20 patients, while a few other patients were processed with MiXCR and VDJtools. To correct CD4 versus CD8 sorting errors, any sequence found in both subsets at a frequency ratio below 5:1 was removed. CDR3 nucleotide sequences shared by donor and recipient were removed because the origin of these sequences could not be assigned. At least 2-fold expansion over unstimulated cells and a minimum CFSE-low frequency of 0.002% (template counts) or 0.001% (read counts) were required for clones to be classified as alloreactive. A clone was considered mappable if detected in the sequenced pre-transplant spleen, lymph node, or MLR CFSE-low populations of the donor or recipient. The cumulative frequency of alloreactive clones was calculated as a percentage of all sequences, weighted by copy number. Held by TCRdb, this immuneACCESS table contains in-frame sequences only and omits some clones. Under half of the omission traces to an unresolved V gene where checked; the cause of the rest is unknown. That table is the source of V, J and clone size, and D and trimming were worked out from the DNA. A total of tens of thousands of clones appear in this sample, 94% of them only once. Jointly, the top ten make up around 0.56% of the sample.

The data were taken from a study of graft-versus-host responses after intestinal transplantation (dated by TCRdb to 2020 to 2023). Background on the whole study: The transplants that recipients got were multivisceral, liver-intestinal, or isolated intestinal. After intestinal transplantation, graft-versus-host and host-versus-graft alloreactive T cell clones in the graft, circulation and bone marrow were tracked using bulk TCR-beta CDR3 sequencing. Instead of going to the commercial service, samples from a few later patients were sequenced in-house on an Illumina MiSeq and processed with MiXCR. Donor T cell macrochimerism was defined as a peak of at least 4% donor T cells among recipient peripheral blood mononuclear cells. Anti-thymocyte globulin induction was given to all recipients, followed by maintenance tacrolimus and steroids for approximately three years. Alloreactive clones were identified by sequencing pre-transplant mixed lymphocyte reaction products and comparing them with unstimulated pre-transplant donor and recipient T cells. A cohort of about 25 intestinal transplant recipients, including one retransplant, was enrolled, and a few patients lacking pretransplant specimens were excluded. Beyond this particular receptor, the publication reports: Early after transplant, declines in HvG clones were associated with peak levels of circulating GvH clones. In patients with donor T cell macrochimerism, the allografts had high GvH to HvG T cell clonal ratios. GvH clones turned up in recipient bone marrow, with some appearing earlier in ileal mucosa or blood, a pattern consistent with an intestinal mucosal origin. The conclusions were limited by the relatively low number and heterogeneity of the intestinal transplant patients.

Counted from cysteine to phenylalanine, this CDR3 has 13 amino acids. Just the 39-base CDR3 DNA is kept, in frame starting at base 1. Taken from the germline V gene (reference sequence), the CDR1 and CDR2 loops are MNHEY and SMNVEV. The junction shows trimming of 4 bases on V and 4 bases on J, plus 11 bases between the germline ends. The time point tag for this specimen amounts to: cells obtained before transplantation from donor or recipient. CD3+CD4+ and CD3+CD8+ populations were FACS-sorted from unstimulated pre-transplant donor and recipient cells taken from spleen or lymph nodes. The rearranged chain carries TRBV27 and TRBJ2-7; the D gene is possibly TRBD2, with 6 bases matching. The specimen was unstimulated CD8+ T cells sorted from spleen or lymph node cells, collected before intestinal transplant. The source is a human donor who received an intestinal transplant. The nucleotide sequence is TGTGCCAGCAGTTGGGCGGGAAGGTACGAGCAGTACTTC. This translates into CASSWAGRYEQYF.